This T cell receptor beta chain comes out of a study of tumor and adjacent non-tumor tissue in lung cancer. Study-wide background: Some 3.9 million productive TCRbeta reads were obtained per sample on average.

The template was RNA from unsorted bulk tissue. The normal lung tissue was taken more than 3 cm from the tumor edge. Study-level results: Patients with more diverse tumor TCRs had worse survival. Top 100 clones took a larger repertoire share in normal lung.

The library came from three nested PCR rounds adapted from ARM-PCR protocols. TCRdb re-analysed the multiplex PCR reads in MiXCR, keeping a single row per CDR3 protein. Of tens of thousands of distinct CDR3 sequences listed, more than 55% are singletons. This clonotype was observed many times. What it binds is unknown. CDR1 is ENHRY and CDR2 is SYGVKD in the germline V gene. The CDR3 consists of 10 residues. Trimming took off 6 bases at V and 5 bases at J, with 5 bases between the two ends. The specimen was distant non-tumor lung tissue. The chain carries TRBV10-3 and TRBJ2-7; D is unresolved. This receptor was identified in a man between 70 and 80 years old with non-small cell lung cancer. The DNA for the CDR3 is TGTGCCATCAGAATACACGAGCAGTACTTC. Its protein is CAIRIHEQYF.